Listed below are T cell receptor beta chains from one sample, sequenced in a study of T cell changes during pregnancy in multiple sclerosis. Assay: immunoSEQ multiplex PCR; the TCRdb copy retains only in-frame clones and omits some. The sample includes approximately 40,000 clones, 88% of them seen just once. Specimen: peripheral blood, collected in the first trimester of pregnancy. Source of these receptors: a female donor in good health, enrolled as a control in a pregnancy study. CDR3s include the opening cysteine and the closing phenylalanine or tryptophan. D genes are given only for firm matches. Expanded clones get a size class; other rows say once, few or many, or leave the size out.

NA	NA	TRBV5-4	TRBJ2-1	CASSLGLDNEQFF	TGTGCCAGCAGCTTGGGACTCGACAATGAGCAGTTCTTC
NA	NA	TRBV7-2	TRBJ2-1	CASRAYGASSYNEQFF	TGTGCCAGCAGGGCCTATGGGGCAAGCTCCTACAATGAGCAGTTCTTC
NA	NA	TRBV6-5	TRBJ2-5	CASKRYQETQYF	TGTGCCAGCAAGAGGTACCAAGAGACCCAGTACTTC
NA	NA	TRBV4-1	TRBJ1-1	CASSQGLSPLDTEAFF	TGCGCCAGCAGCCAAGGGTTGTCGCCACTAGACACTGAAGCTTTCTTT
NA	TRBD1	TRBV28	TRBJ2-7	CASTPSGTGYYEQYF	TGTGCCAGCACCCCCTCCGGGACAGGGTACTACGAGCAGTACTTC
medium-sized	NA	TRBV19	TRBJ1-2	CASSTRTANYGYTF	TGTGCCAGTAGTACCCGGACTGCTAACTATGGCTACACCTTC
NA	TRBD1	TRBV28	TRBJ1-3	CASSRQGSGNTIYF	TGTGCCAGCAGCAGACAGGGCTCTGGGAACACCATATATTTT
few	TRBD1	TRBV28	TRBJ1-4	CASSLPGQGEEKLFF	TGTGCCAGCAGTTTACCGGGACAGGGCGAGGAAAAACTGTTTTTT
few	TRBD1	TRBV19	TRBJ1-5	CASSMGQGNQPQHF	TGTGCCAGTAGTATGGGACAGGGGAATCAGCCCCAGCATTTT
NA	NA	TRBV29-1	TRBJ1-2	CSVGGGSGANYGYTF	TGCAGCGTTGGGGGGGGAAGCGGGGCCAACTATGGCTACACCTTC
few	NA	TRBV19	TRBJ1-5	CASSMTRNQPQHF	TGTGCCAGTAGTATGACTAGGAATCAGCCCCAGCATTTT